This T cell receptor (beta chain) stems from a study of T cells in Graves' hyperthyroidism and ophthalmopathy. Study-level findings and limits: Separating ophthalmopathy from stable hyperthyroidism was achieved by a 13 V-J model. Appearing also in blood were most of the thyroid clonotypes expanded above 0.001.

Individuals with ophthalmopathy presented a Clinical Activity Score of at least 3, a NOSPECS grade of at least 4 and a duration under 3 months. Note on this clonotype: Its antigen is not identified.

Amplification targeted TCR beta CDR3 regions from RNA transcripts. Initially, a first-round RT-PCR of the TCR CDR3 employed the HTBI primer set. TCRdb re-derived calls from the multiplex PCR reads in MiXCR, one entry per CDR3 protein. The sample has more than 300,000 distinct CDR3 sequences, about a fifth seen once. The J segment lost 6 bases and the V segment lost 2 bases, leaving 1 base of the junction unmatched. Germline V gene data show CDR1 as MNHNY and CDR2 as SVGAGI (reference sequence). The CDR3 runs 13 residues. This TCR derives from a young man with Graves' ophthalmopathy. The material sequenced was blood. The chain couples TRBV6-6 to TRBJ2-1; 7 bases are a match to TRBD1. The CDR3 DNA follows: TGTGCCAGCAGTTACAGGGACAGCAATGAGCAGTTCTTC. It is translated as CASSYRDSNEQFF.